Listed below are T cell receptor beta chains from one sample, sequenced in a study of shared clonotypes between healthy human individuals. Repertoires were generated with immunoSEQ multiplex PCR, while TCRdb's copy carries only in-frame clones and drops some. There are 750,000 to 1,000,000 clones in the sample; around 92% occur only once, and less than 25% lies in the top ten. Sequencing was performed on naive CD8+ T cells sorted from blood. The receptor set was obtained from a man aged 25-45 years in good health. Each CDR3 is given with its conserved first and last residue. D genes are given only for firm matches. Clone size is not always given. Where it is, it says once, few, many or a class for expanded clones.

cdr3_nt: TGTGCCAGCAGTGAAGTTGGGACGGCTTACGAGCAGTACTTC
cdr3_aa: CASSEVGTAYEQYF
v_call: TRBV6-1
clone_size: NA
d_call: NA
j_call: TRBJ2-7

cdr3_nt: TGTGCCAGTTCAGGACTAGCGCAAACAGATACGCAGTATTTT
cdr3_aa: CASSGLAQTDTQYF
v_call: TRBV19
clone_size: NA
d_call: TRBD2
j_call: TRBJ2-3

cdr3_nt: TGCGCCAGCAGCCAAGATCGGAGTTACACCTACAATGAGCAGTTCTTC
cdr3_aa: CASSQDRSYTYNEQFF
v_call: TRBV4-1
clone_size: NA
d_call: NA
j_call: TRBJ2-1

cdr3_nt: TGTGCCAGCAGCCCGAGGGAGACTGGAAACACCATATATTTT
cdr3_aa: CASSPRETGNTIYF
v_call: TRBV7-9
clone_size: NA
d_call: NA
j_call: TRBJ1-3

cdr3_nt: TGTGCCAGCAGACCCGGGACTCAAAACACCGGGGAGCTGTTTTTT
cdr3_aa: CASRPGTQNTGELFF
v_call: TRBV7-9
clone_size: NA
d_call: NA
j_call: TRBJ2-2

cdr3_nt: TGTGCCAGCACGGTGGAAAGCTTTACCTACGAGCAGTACTTC
cdr3_aa: CASTVESFTYEQYF
v_call: TRBV6-6
clone_size: NA
d_call: NA
j_call: TRBJ2-7

cdr3_nt: TGTGCCAGCTCACCCAGGGAAGGCGACTCCTACGAGCAGTACTTC
cdr3_aa: CASSPREGDSYEQYF
v_call: TRBV18
clone_size: NA
d_call: NA
j_call: TRBJ2-7

cdr3_nt: TGCGCCAGCAGCCACCGGACAGGGCAACCCAACTATGGCTACACCTTC
cdr3_aa: CASSHRTGQPNYGYTF
v_call: TRBV4-3
clone_size: once
d_call: TRBD1
j_call: TRBJ1-2

cdr3_nt: TGTGCCACCAGCAGTTTCCGCGGGAGGCGGGCCGGGGAGCTGTTTTTT
cdr3_aa: CATSSFRGRRAGELFF
v_call: TRBV15
clone_size: once
d_call: TRBD2
j_call: TRBJ2-2

cdr3_nt: TGTGCCAGCAGTTCGACTAGCGGGAGATACGAGCAGTACTTC
cdr3_aa: CASSSTSGRYEQYF
v_call: TRBV27
clone_size: many
d_call: TRBD2
j_call: TRBJ2-7

cdr3_nt: TGTGCCACCTCCGAGGGCCAATATTCCGAGCAGTACTTC
cdr3_aa: CATSEGQYSEQYF
v_call: TRBV7-3
clone_size: NA
d_call: NA
j_call: TRBJ2-7

cdr3_nt: TGTGCCAGCAGCGCGACTAGCTCCCAATACAATGAGCAGTTCTTC
cdr3_aa: CASSATSSQYNEQFF
v_call: TRBV7-2
clone_size: NA
d_call: TRBD2
j_call: TRBJ2-1

cdr3_nt: TGTGCCAGCAGCACTGGACCGGGACACAACTCCTACGAGCAGTACTTC
cdr3_aa: CASSTGPGHNSYEQYF
v_call: TRBV5-5
clone_size: NA
d_call: NA
j_call: TRBJ2-7

cdr3_nt: TGTGCCAGCAGCTTGACCACAGGGGCAGATACGCAGTATTTT
cdr3_aa: CASSLTTGADTQYF
v_call: TRBV5-4
clone_size: NA
d_call: TRBD1
j_call: TRBJ2-3

cdr3_nt: TGTGCCAGCACCCGTGGAGCGGGATTCGCAGATACGCAGTATTTT
cdr3_aa: CASTRGAGFADTQYF
v_call: TRBV2
clone_size: NA
d_call: TRBD2
j_call: TRBJ2-3

cdr3_nt: TGTGCCAGTAGTGTAGAGATGAACACTGAAGCTTTCTTT
cdr3_aa: CASSVEMNTEAFF
v_call: TRBV19
clone_size: NA
d_call: NA
j_call: TRBJ1-1

cdr3_nt: TGTGCCAGCAGCTTAGTGTTTGAGGGTATGGAGACCCAGTACTTC
cdr3_aa: CASSLVFEGMETQYF
v_call: TRBV11-2
clone_size: NA
d_call: NA
j_call: TRBJ2-5

cdr3_nt: TGTGCCAGCAGCTTAGTCTTTCCAGTGGGTGAGCAGTTCTTC
cdr3_aa: CASSLVFPVGEQFF
v_call: TRBV11-2
clone_size: NA
d_call: NA
j_call: TRBJ2-1

cdr3_nt: TGTGCCAGCGGGGCTAGCTCCTACAATGAGCAGTTCTTC
cdr3_aa: CASGASSYNEQFF
v_call: TRBV19
clone_size: NA
d_call: NA
j_call: TRBJ2-1

cdr3_nt: TGCGCCACCCCCATTTACGGGGGCTTAGGCACTGAAGCTTTCTTT
cdr3_aa: CATPIYGGLGTEAFF
v_call: TRBV5-1
clone_size: NA
d_call: NA
j_call: TRBJ1-1

cdr3_nt: TGTGCCAGTAGGGAGGTGATGAACACTGAAGCTTTCTTT
cdr3_aa: CASREVMNTEAFF
v_call: TRBV19
clone_size: NA
d_call: NA
j_call: TRBJ1-1

cdr3_nt: TGCGCCAGCAGTGACCCCCGGGACAGGGACCCCTACGAGCAGTACTTC
cdr3_aa: CASSDPRDRDPYEQYF
v_call: TRBV10-2
clone_size: few
d_call: TRBD1
j_call: TRBJ2-7

cdr3_nt: TGTGCCAGCAGCTTAGCCGGTGATGATGAGCAGTTCTTC
cdr3_aa: CASSLAGDDEQFF
v_call: TRBV7-6
clone_size: NA
d_call: NA
j_call: TRBJ2-1

cdr3_nt: TGTGCCAGTAGTACGGAACAGGGGTCGGGCGGCTACACCTTC
cdr3_aa: CASSTEQGSGGYTF
v_call: TRBV19
clone_size: NA
d_call: TRBD1
j_call: TRBJ1-2

cdr3_nt: TGCAGCGTTGGGGGCGATACCTACGAGCAGTACTTC
cdr3_aa: CSVGGDTYEQYF
v_call: TRBV29-1
clone_size: few
d_call: NA
j_call: TRBJ2-7

cdr3_nt: TGTGCCATCAGTGTTGGTGAGGATCAAGAGACCCAGTACTTC
cdr3_aa: CAISVGEDQETQYF
v_call: TRBV10-3
clone_size: NA
d_call: NA
j_call: TRBJ2-5

cdr3_nt: TGTGCCAGCAGACCTAGGGGGCCTGGGGCCAACGTCCTGACTTTC
cdr3_aa: CASRPRGPGANVLTF
v_call: TRBV6-6
clone_size: few
d_call: TRBD1
j_call: TRBJ2-6

cdr3_nt: TGTGCCAGCAGTGAACACGCCGAGCAGTACTTC
cdr3_aa: CASSEHAEQYF
v_call: TRBV25-1
clone_size: NA
d_call: NA
j_call: TRBJ2-7

cdr3_nt: TGTGCCAGCAGTGGGGACGGCTATAGCAATCAGCCCCAGCATTTT
cdr3_aa: CASSGDGYSNQPQHF
v_call: TRBV6-5
clone_size: NA
d_call: NA
j_call: TRBJ1-5

cdr3_nt: TGTGCCAGCAGCCGAGAGCCTGGGGGGACCGGGGAGCTGTTTTTT
cdr3_aa: CASSREPGGTGELFF
v_call: TRBV7-7
clone_size: NA
d_call: NA
j_call: TRBJ2-2

cdr3_nt: TGTGCCAGCAGCTCCGAACTAGCACCCTACGAGCAGTACTTC
cdr3_aa: CASSSELAPYEQYF
v_call: TRBV5-5
clone_size: NA
d_call: NA
j_call: TRBJ2-7

cdr3_nt: TGTGCCAGCAGCCCTTTTGGGGGGAATCAGCCCCAGCATTTT
cdr3_aa: CASSPFGGNQPQHF
v_call: TRBV9
clone_size: NA
d_call: NA
j_call: TRBJ1-5

cdr3_nt: TGTGCCATCAGTGTCCAGCGGGAAATGGATGAGCAGTTCTTC
cdr3_aa: CAISVQREMDEQFF
v_call: TRBV10-3
clone_size: NA
d_call: TRBD2
j_call: TRBJ2-1

cdr3_nt: TGCGCCAGCAGCCAAGAGAACCGGGGGACTAAAGGTGGAGATACGCAGTATTTT
cdr3_aa: CASSQENRGTKGGDTQYF
v_call: TRBV4-1
clone_size: NA
d_call: TRBD2
j_call: TRBJ2-3

cdr3_nt: TGTGCCAGCAATGAAATAAGACTGTTGAACACTGAAGCTTTCTTT
cdr3_aa: CASNEIRLLNTEAFF
v_call: TRBV6-1
clone_size: NA
d_call: NA
j_call: TRBJ1-1

cdr3_nt: TGTGCCAGCAGCTTAGCGACAGGGATTAACACTGAAGCTTTCTTT
cdr3_aa: CASSLATGINTEAFF
v_call: TRBV7-9
clone_size: NA
d_call: TRBD1
j_call: TRBJ1-1

cdr3_nt: TGCAGCGTCCGGACAGTCTCTGGAAACACCATATATTTT
cdr3_aa: CSVRTVSGNTIYF
v_call: TRBV29-1
clone_size: NA
d_call: NA
j_call: TRBJ1-3

cdr3_nt: TGTGCCAGTAGTATCCAGGGGCCGACGATGAGCACCGGGGAGCTGTTTTTT
cdr3_aa: CASSIQGPTMSTGELFF
v_call: TRBV19
clone_size: NA
d_call: NA
j_call: TRBJ2-2

cdr3_nt: TGTGCCAGCAGCCCGGGACAGACTAATGAAAAACTGTTTTTT
cdr3_aa: CASSPGQTNEKLFF
v_call: TRBV7-8
clone_size: NA
d_call: TRBD1
j_call: TRBJ1-4

cdr3_nt: TGTGCCAGCAGCCCGCGGCGGGGCCAGGTCACCGGGGAGCTGTTTTTT
cdr3_aa: CASSPRRGQVTGELFF
v_call: TRBV7-9
clone_size: NA
d_call: NA
j_call: TRBJ2-2

cdr3_nt: TGTGCCAGCAGCGCCGGGACCGCTAGCACAGATACGCAGTATTTT
cdr3_aa: CASSAGTASTDTQYF
v_call: TRBV7-2
clone_size: NA
d_call: NA
j_call: TRBJ2-3

cdr3_nt: TGCGCCAGCAGCCCGCGGACTAGCGGCCAAATCTACGAGCAGTACTTC
cdr3_aa: CASSPRTSGQIYEQYF
v_call: TRBV5-1
clone_size: NA
d_call: TRBD2
j_call: TRBJ2-7

cdr3_nt: TGTGCCAGCAGTACCTCGGTAATCACTCACCGCCAAAGAGGGGGACATAGCACAGATACGCAGTATTTT
cdr3_aa: CASSTSVITHRQRGGHSTDTQYF
v_call: TRBV28
clone_size: NA
d_call: NA
j_call: TRBJ2-3

cdr3_nt: TGTGCCAGCAGTAGCTTCTTCGGTAGCTCCTACGAGCAGTACTTC
cdr3_aa: CASSSFFGSSYEQYF
v_call: TRBV6-4
clone_size: NA
d_call: NA
j_call: TRBJ2-7

cdr3_nt: TGTGCCAGCAGTTTAACGGTGGGGCAGGGGGCTGGGGCCAACGTCCTGACTTTC
cdr3_aa: CASSLTVGQGAGANVLTF
v_call: TRBV28
clone_size: NA
d_call: TRBD1
j_call: TRBJ2-6

cdr3_nt: TGTGCCATCAGTGAGGCAGGGATGGGTGAGCAGTTCTTC
cdr3_aa: CAISEAGMGEQFF
v_call: TRBV10-3
clone_size: NA
d_call: NA
j_call: TRBJ2-1

cdr3_nt: TGTGCCAGCAGCCGGGTGGGGGGCACTGAAGCTTTCTTT
cdr3_aa: CASSRVGGTEAFF
v_call: TRBV7-9
clone_size: NA
d_call: NA
j_call: TRBJ1-1

cdr3_nt: TGCAGCGCTCTAGCGGGGGGAGCGGGAGTCTTCTACAATGAGCAGTTCTTC
cdr3_aa: CSALAGGAGVFYNEQFF
v_call: TRBV29-1
clone_size: NA
d_call: TRBD2
j_call: TRBJ2-1

cdr3_nt: TGCAGCGTTGATATAGGGGGGTTTGCGAACGAGCAGTACTTC
cdr3_aa: CSVDIGGFANEQYF
v_call: TRBV29-1
clone_size: NA
d_call: NA
j_call: TRBJ2-7

cdr3_nt: TGTGCCAGCAGCCCCCTAGCCCAGGAGTTCTCCTACAATGAGCAGTTCTTC
cdr3_aa: CASSPLAQEFSYNEQFF
v_call: TRBV7-6
clone_size: NA
d_call: NA
j_call: TRBJ2-1

cdr3_nt: TGTGCCAGCAGTTTCGGGGCAGGCGCCTACGAGCAGTACTTC
cdr3_aa: CASSFGAGAYEQYF
v_call: TRBV27
clone_size: NA
d_call: NA
j_call: TRBJ2-7

cdr3_nt: TGTGCCAGCAGACCGGGACAGGGGGCAGTTTACCGGGAGCTGTTTTTT
cdr3_aa: CASRPGQGAVYRELFF
v_call: TRBV27
clone_size: once
d_call: TRBD1
j_call: TRBJ2-2

cdr3_nt: TGTGCCAGCAGCCCAGAGGGACAAAGGGGCGAGCAGTACTTC
cdr3_aa: CASSPEGQRGEQYF
v_call: TRBV7-9
clone_size: NA
d_call: NA
j_call: TRBJ2-7

cdr3_nt: TGTGCCAGCAGTGAAGCGCCCAAGGGACGGCTAACTAATGAAAAACTGTTTTTT
cdr3_aa: CASSEAPKGRLTNEKLFF
v_call: TRBV6-1
clone_size: NA
d_call: NA
j_call: TRBJ1-4